This T cell receptor (beta chain) stems from a study of OX40 agonist ivuxolimab in advanced cancers. This clone was seen just once. CDR1 is SGHAT, CDR2 FQNNGV, per germline. This CDR3 has 15 amino acids. With 5 bases removed from V and 5 bases from J, the gap between germline ends came to 16 bases. Clones were sequenced by immunoSEQ multiplex PCR, and TCRdb holds only the in-frame ones, with some missing. The sample includes tens of thousands of clones, more than 75% of them seen just once. The chain links TRBV11-2 to TRBJ1-3; TRBD1 is a possible D gene (6 bases). This TCR was recovered from an adult with an advanced solid tumor such as melanoma, head and neck, liver or kidney cancer. The material sequenced was CD4+ or CD8+ T cells sorted from blood, taken in a trial of the OX40 agonist ivuxolimab. The chain's CDR3 is CASSADSYRRNTIYF. CDR3 sequence (DNA): TGTGCCAGCAGCGCGGACAGTTACAGACGAAACACCATATATTTT. The full variable domain, rest sourced from reference TRBV11-2 and TRBJ1-3, is EAGVAQSPRYKIIEKRQSVAFWCNPISGHATLYWYQQILGQGPKLLIQFQNNGVVDDSQLPKDRFSAERLKGVDSTLKIQPAKLEDSAVYLCASSADSYRRNTIYFGEGSWLTVV.